This T cell receptor (beta chain) was profiled in a study of T-cell memory formation after mild COVID-19. For the study at large: Largely donor-specific sequence clusters came from a couple of donors. Study observations and caveats: Mostly located in CM and EM were contracting CD4+ clones, with contracting CD8+ clones located in EMRA. Contracting clones from day 15 to 85 had balanced CD4/CD8; later expanders favoured CD4+. Cross-reactive memory seemingly joined, as some responding clones were found in pre-infection memory.

Trimming shortened V by 3 bases and J by 1 base, and 3 bases separated the two germline ends. The germline V gene has CDR1 LGHDT and CDR2 YNNKEL (reference sequence). The CDR3 extends over 13 amino acids. This clonotype was seen only a few times. The antigen remains unidentified. TCRdb re-analysed the 5' RACE reads in MiXCR, keeping a single row per CDR3 protein. The data contain approximately 300,000 distinct CDR3 sequences, about 15% of them singletons. The TCR originated in a man younger than 35 who had mild COVID-19 (a few samples of this study predate the infection). Cell type and time point are not known. The sample consisted of PBMCs or a T cell subset sorted from them (not recorded which). The V gene is TRBV3-1, the J gene TRBJ2-2; no definite D call. The CDR3 DNA follows: TGTGCCAGCAGCCACCAGAACACCGGGGAGCTGTTTTTT. Protein sequence: CASSHQNTGELFF.